This T cell receptor (beta chain) was profiled in a study of T-cell memory formation after mild COVID-19. Study-wide points: Unconfirmed was the SARS-CoV-2 specificity of second-wave clones that peaked on day 37.

TCRdb called the 5' RACE reads again in MiXCR, with one record for every CDR3 protein. The sample lists 150,000 or so distinct CDR3 sequences, less than 40% occurring once. Remarks on this clonotype: Its antigen is as yet unknown.

Losses at the gene ends were 0 bases for V and 6 bases for J; bases not matched to a gene: 7. Germline loops: CDR1 MGHRA, CDR2 YSYEKL. The CDR3 has 15 residues. Sequencing input: PBMCs or a T cell subset sorted from them (not recorded which). This receptor was taken from an adult woman who had mild COVID-19 (a few samples of this study predate the infection). Cell type and time point are not known. The chain uses TRBV4-1 and TRBJ2-7, with TRBD2 matching 8 bases. CDR3 nucleotides: TGCGCCAGCAGCCAAGAGAGTGGCGGGGGGCTCGAGCAGTACTTC. Translation gives CASSQESGGGLEQYF.